This T cell receptor beta chain was captured by sequencing in a study of identical twins. TCRdb re-derived calls from the 5' RACE reads in MiXCR, one entry per CDR3 protein. The table has around 510,000 distinct CDR3 sequences, 13% to 15% seen once. Findings and limits, study-wide: Out-of-frame sharing of TCR alpha in monozygotic twins was underestimated by models.

As for this clonotype: Its antigen is undetermined.

CDR1 and CDR2 (germline): MNHEY, SVGEGT. There are 19 residues in the CDR3. J was trimmed by 1 base and V by 0 bases; bases with no gene match: 9. This same sample was also part of a study on yellow fever vaccine responses in identical twins.

V is TRBV6-2 or TRBV6-3 and J is TRBJ2-1; 10 bases line up with TRBD2. Sequencing used CD4+ T cells sorted from blood. This TCR was recovered from a woman aged 18-35 years in good health. Written as DNA, the CDR3 is TGTGCCAGCAGTTACTCAATAGCGGGAGGCAGGTATTCCTACAATGAGCAGTTCTTC. Its translation is CASSYSIAGGRYSYNEQFF.